These T cell receptor beta chains were read from a single sample in a study of cytomegalovirus exposure and HLA in healthy donors. The data were produced by immunoSEQ multiplex PCR, yet TCRdb's version contains in-frame clones alone and is incomplete. The sample lists roughly 140,000 clones, over 65% occurring once. Material: PBMCs. The origin of the receptors is a male donor in good health and CMV-seronegative. Both conserved end residues are part of each CDR3. Fields, in order: D gene, V gene, clone size, J gene, CDR3 protein, CDR3 DNA. D genes are given only for firm matches. For some rows the clone size is stated as once, few or many, or as a class when expanded; others skip it.

>TRBD1|TRBV9|few|TRBJ1-1
CASSKRTGGETEAFF
TGTGCCAGCAGCAAGCGGACAGGGGGAGAAACTGAAGCTTTCTTT
>-|TRBV27|-|TRBJ2-5
CASRERGAETQYF
TGTGCCAGCAGAGAACGGGGGGCCGAGACCCAGTACTTC
>-|TRBV5-4|-|TRBJ2-1
CASSLEYAGGGEQFF
TGTGCCAGCAGCTTGGAGTACGCCGGGGGAGGTGAGCAGTTCTTC
>-|TRBV6-1|few|TRBJ1-5
CASRKRFDQPQHF
TGTGCCAGCAGGAAGAGATTCGATCAGCCCCAGCATTTT
>TRBD1|TRBV4-3|-|TRBJ2-7
CASSQGDRSSYEQYF
TGCGCCAGCAGCCAAGGGGACAGGAGCTCCTACGAGCAGTACTTC
>-|TRBV29-1|once|TRBJ1-2
CSVEYSYGYTF
TGCAGCGTTGAATACAGCTATGGCTACACCTTC
>-|TRBV29-1|-|TRBJ2-1
CSVGQRLTYNEQFF
TGCAGCGTTGGTCAGCGCCTCACCTACAATGAGCAGTTCTTC
>-|TRBV10-2|-|TRBJ2-1
CASSKTIIDEQFF
TGCGCCAGCAGTAAGACTATTATCGATGAGCAGTTCTTC
>TRBD1|TRBV6-5|-|TRBJ2-7
CASRAVSAQGWEQYF
TGTGCCAGCCGAGCTGTTAGTGCACAGGGGTGGGAGCAGTACTTC
>-|TRBV7-8|-|TRBJ2-1
CASSLERRGEQFF
TGTGCCAGCAGCTTAGAAAGGAGAGGGGAGCAGTTCTTC
>-|TRBV27|once|TRBJ2-3
CASSFRGLDTQYF
TGTGCCAGCAGTTTCAGGGGATTGGATACGCAGTATTTT
>-|TRBV5-4|-|TRBJ1-1
CASSLGRGNTEAFF
TGTGCCAGCAGCTTGGGCAGGGGAAACACTGAAGCTTTCTTT
>-|TRBV7-9|-|TRBJ2-7
CASTAGGQDYEQYF
TGTGCCAGCACCGCAGGAGGCCAAGATTACGAGCAGTACTTC
>-|TRBV5-1|once|TRBJ1-1
CASSPTGTNTEAFF
TGCGCCAGCAGCCCCACAGGAACCAACACTGAAGCTTTCTTT
>-|TRBV5-6|-|TRBJ2-5
CASSPRGRRAKETQYF
TGTGCCAGCAGCCCTCGCGGCCGGCGAGCTAAAGAGACCCAGTACTTC
>TRBD1|TRBV19|once|TRBJ2-7
CASSIRDRGYEQYF
TGTGCCAGTAGTATTCGGGACAGGGGTTACGAGCAGTACTTC
>-|TRBV14|-|TRBJ1-4
CASSQVRERLFF
TGTGCCAGCAGCCAAGTGAGGGAGAGACTGTTTTTT
>-|TRBV5-1|once|TRBJ2-1
CASSPGGSNPNEQFF
TGCGCCAGCAGCCCTGGGGGGAGTAACCCCAATGAGCAGTTCTTC
>-|TRBV9|-|TRBJ2-1
CASSTRPSPYNEQFF
TGTGCCAGCAGCACCAGGCCCTCCCCCTACAATGAGCAGTTCTTC